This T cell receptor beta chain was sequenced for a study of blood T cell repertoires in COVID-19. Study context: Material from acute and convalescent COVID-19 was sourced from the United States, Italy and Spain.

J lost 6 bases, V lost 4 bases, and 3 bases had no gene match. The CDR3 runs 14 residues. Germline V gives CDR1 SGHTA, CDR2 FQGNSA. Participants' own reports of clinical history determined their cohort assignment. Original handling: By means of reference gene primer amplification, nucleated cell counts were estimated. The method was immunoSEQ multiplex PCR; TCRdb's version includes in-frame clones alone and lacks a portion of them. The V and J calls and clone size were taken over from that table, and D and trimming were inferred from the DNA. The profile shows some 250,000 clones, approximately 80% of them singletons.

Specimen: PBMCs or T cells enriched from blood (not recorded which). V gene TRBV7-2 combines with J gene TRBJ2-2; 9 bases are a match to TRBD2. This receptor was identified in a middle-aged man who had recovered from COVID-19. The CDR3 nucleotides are TGTGCCAGCAGCTCGGGACTAGCCGCCGGGGAGCTGTTTTTT. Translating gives CASSSGLAAGELFF.